Listed below are T cell receptor beta chains from one sample, sequenced in a study of blood T cells in healthy people across ages. TCRdb ran MiXCR on the 5' RACE reads and lists one entry per CDR3 protein. This table holds 1.5 million to 2 million distinct CDR3 sequences, approximately 39% found once. The sequenced sample consisted of blood. These receptors came from a human donor in good health. The CDR3 runs from the conserved cysteine through the conserved F or W. D genes are given only for firm matches. Where a row states a size, it is once, few, many or the class of an expanded clone; other rows omit it.

TRBD2,TRBJ2-3,15,few,TRBV7-2,CASSWGLAGEETQYF,TGTGCCAGCAGCTGGGGACTAGCGGGGGAGGAAACGCAGTATTTT
-,TRBJ1-5,16,few,TRBV4-2,CASSQSTGPSNQPQHF,TGTGCCAGCAGCCAAAGTACAGGCCCCAGCAATCAGCCCCAGCATTTT
-,TRBJ1-1,14,many,TRBV5-1,CASSLGGMNTEAFF,TGTGCCAGCAGTTTGGGGGGAATGAACACTGAAGCTTTCTTT
-,TRBJ2-1,17,-,TRBV7-9,CASSPPYRGRRFDEQFF,TGTGCCAGCAGCCCCCCGTATCGAGGGCGTCGATTCGATGAGCAGTTCTTC
TRBD1,TRBJ1-2,14,-,TRBV6-1,CASSGQGHNYGYTF,TGTGCCAGCAGCGGACAGGGCCATAACTATGGCTACACCTTC
-,TRBJ2-7,15,-,TRBV5-1,CASSLDSGPQYEQYF,TGCGCCAGCAGCCTGGATTCGGGACCCCAATACGAGCAGTACTTC
-,TRBJ1-6,14,-,TRBV20-1,CSARGRFGNSPLHF,TGCAGTGCTAGAGGGCGTTTCGGAAATTCACCCCTCCACTTT
-,TRBJ2-1,14,few,TRBV4-3,CASSQDRWENEQFF,TGCGCCAGCAGCCAAGATCGGTGGGAGAATGAGCAGTTCTTC
TRBD1,TRBJ2-5,13,-,TRBV29-1,CGVDGQGKETQYF,TGCGGCGTTGACGGACAGGGGAAGGAGACCCAGTACTTC
-,TRBJ1-2,14,-,TRBV12-3/TRBV12-4,CASSIGAYGYGYTF,TGTGCCAGCAGCATAGGGGCTTATGGCTATGGCTACACCTTC
TRBD2,TRBJ2-5,14,-,TRBV20-1,CSALPAGAQETQYF,TGCAGTGCTTTACCAGCGGGGGCCCAAGAGACCCAGTACTTC
TRBD1,TRBJ2-7,16,few,TRBV5-1,CASSLEQNRGPYEQYF,TGCGCCAGCAGCTTGGAACAAAACAGGGGGCCCTACGAGCAGTACTTC
-,TRBJ1-2,15,-,TRBV4-3,CASSPSLRGFYGYTF,TGCGCCAGCAGCCCCTCGCTCAGGGGATTCTATGGCTACACCTTC
-,TRBJ2-6,14,few,TRBV20-1,CSAFQPSGANVLTF,TGCAGTGCTTTCCAGCCCTCTGGGGCCAACGTCCTGACTTTC
-,TRBJ2-7,14,-,TRBV27,CASSWVGANDEQYF,TGTGCCAGCAGTTGGGTGGGGGCAAACGACGAGCAGTACTTC
-,TRBJ2-3,16,few,TRBV20-1,CSARALSGPITDTQYF,TGCAGTGCTAGAGCCCTATCCGGACCTATCACAGATACGCAGTATTTT
-,TRBJ2-1,14,-,TRBV4-2,CASSQEGRTNEQFF,TGTGCCAGCAGCCAAGAGGGACGGACTAATGAGCAGTTCTTC
TRBD2,TRBJ2-7,14,-,TRBV12-3/TRBV12-4,CASRLAGGWNEQYF,TGTGCCAGCAGGTTAGCGGGGGGCTGGAATGAGCAGTACTTC
TRBD1,TRBJ2-4,15,few,TRBV7-2,CASSPWTGRGNIQYF,TGTGCCAGCAGCCCCTGGACAGGGAGAGGGAACATTCAGTACTTC
-,TRBJ2-7,14,-,TRBV27,CATSWGGGSYEQYF,TGTGCCACTTCCTGGGGCGGCGGCTCCTACGAGCAGTACTTC
-,TRBJ2-7,13,few,TRBV20-1,CSARERGVYEQYF,TGCAGTGCTAGAGAGCGGGGAGTCTACGAGCAGTACTTC
-,TRBJ2-5,13,-,TRBV7-2,CASTKVARETQYF,TGTGCCAGCACAAAAGTGGCGCGGGAGACCCAGTACTTC